This T cell receptor (beta chain) comes out of a study of T-cell reconstitution after alpha-beta-depleted transplantation in children. Overall study findings and caveats: From newly produced T cells came most of the T-cell counts and diversity one year after transplant.

V trimming: 5 bases; J trimming: 9 bases; junction bases outside the gene matches: 12. The CDR3 has 15 residues. Many counts were recorded for this clonotype. Its target is not known. Construction of the TCRbeta library involved unique molecular identifiers. TCRdb fed the PCR reads into MiXCR, producing one record per CDR3 protein. The table has 330,000 or so distinct CDR3 sequences, 6% to 10% seen once; the top ten hold 9.1%. V and J are TRBV12-3 or TRBV12-4 and TRBJ2-1, with TRBD1 matching 8 bases. The sequencing here drew on peripheral blood, taken 360 days after TCRalphabeta/CD19-depleted stem cell transplant. The TCR comes from a female patient aged 2 to 10 who had a stem cell transplant for Fanconi anemia, so the T cells may come from the graft donor. CDR3 in amino acids: CASSPLTGENGEQFF. Written as DNA, the CDR3 is TGTGCCAGCAGTCCCCTGACAGGGGAAAACGGTGAGCAGTTCTTC.